This T cell receptor beta chain derives from a study of identical twins. Study-level findings and limits: In beta out-of-frame sequences, the excess sharing between twins was weaker. For cord blood, abundant beta clonotypes had fewer insertions, unlike memory repertoires, which showed none.

Germline V gene lookup returns CDR1 DFQATT and CDR2 SNEGSKA (reference sequence). The length of the CDR3 is 14 residues. The V end was cut by 4 bases, the J end by 7 bases, with 19 bases between. Only healthy Caucasians were included as donors. Turning to this clonotype: Its antigen remains unknown.

Using its own MiXCR run on the 5' RACE reads, TCRdb lists one record per CDR3 protein. This sample has under 250,000 distinct CDR3 sequences; roughly 7.5% occur once, and the top ten carry more than 5%. The sample was also reused in another study, on yellow fever vaccine responses in identical twins. In that study: It has been reported that, in twins, the vaccine T cell response seemed partly convergent and partly personalized.

This TCR derives from a woman between 18 and 30 years old in good health. Source material: CD8+ T cells sorted from blood. This chain links TRBV20-1 with TRBJ1-1, with D possibly TRBD1 on 6 matching bases. The CDR3 reads CSATRRAQTGEAFF. The CDR3 DNA sequence: TGCAGTGCTACCCGCCGCGCACAGACAGGTGAAGCTTTCTTT.